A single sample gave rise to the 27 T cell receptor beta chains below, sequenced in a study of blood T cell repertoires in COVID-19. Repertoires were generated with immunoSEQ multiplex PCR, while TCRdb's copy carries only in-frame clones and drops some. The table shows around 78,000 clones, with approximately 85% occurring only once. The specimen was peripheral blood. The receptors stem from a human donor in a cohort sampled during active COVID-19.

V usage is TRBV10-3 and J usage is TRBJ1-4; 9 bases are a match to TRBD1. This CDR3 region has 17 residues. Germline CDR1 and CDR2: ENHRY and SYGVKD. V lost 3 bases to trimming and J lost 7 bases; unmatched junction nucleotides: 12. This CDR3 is CAISESGTGLLGEKLFF. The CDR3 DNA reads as TGTGCCATCAGTGAATCAGGGACAGGGCTACTCGGTGAAAAACTGTTTTTT.

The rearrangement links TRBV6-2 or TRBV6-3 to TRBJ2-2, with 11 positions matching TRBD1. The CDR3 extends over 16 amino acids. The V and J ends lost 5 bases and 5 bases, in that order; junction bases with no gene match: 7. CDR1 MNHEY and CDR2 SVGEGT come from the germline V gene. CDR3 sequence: CASSKWTGGGTGELFF. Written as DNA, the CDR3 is TGTGCCAGCAGTAAATGGACAGGGGGCGGGACCGGGGAGCTGTTTTTT.

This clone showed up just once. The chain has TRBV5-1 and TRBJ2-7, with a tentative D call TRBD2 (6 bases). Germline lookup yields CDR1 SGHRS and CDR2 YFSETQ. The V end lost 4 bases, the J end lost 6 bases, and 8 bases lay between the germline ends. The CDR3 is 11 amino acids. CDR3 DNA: TGCGCCAGCAGCGACGGGGGCGAGCAGTACTTC. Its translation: CASSDGGEQYF.

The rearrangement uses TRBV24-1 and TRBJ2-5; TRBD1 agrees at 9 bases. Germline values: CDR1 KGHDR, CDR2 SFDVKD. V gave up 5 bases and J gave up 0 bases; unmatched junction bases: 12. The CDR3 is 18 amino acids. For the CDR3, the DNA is TGTGCCACCAGTGGCCCGGATGGGGGACAGGGCTACCAAGAGACCCAGTACTTC. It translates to CATSGPDGGQGYQETQYF.

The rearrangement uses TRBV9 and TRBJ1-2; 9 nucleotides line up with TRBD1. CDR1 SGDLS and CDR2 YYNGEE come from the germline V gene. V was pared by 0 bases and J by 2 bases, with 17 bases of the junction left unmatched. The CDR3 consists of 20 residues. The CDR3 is CASSVEGFEDRGTKNYGYTF. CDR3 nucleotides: TGTGCCAGCAGCGTAGAAGGTTTTGAAGACAGGGGGACGAAGAACTATGGCTACACCTTC.

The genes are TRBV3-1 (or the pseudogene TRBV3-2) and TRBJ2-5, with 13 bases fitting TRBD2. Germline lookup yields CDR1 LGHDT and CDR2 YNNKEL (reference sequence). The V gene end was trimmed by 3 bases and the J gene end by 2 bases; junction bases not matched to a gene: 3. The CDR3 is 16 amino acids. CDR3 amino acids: CASSHRTSGGQETQYF. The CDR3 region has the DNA TGTGCCAGCAGCCACCGGACTAGCGGGGGACAAGAGACCCAGTACTTC.

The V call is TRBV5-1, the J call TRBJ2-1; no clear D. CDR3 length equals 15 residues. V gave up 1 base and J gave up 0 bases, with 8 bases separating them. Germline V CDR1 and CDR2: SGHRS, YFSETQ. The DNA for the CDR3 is TGCGCCAGCAGCTTGATGAAGAGCTCCTACAATGAGCAGTTCTTC. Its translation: CASSLMKSSYNEQFF.

The CDR3 loop is CASSRGLAGDEQFF. CDR3 coding DNA: TGCGCCAGCAGCCGTGGACTAGCGGGGGATGAGCAGTTCTTC. The chain recombines TRBV5-1 with TRBJ2-1; TRBD2 aligns across 13 bases. The CDR3 sequence is 14 residues long. The germline CDR1 and CDR2 sequences are SGHRS and YFSETQ. V was pared by 4 bases and J by 8 bases, with 3 bases of the junction left unmatched.

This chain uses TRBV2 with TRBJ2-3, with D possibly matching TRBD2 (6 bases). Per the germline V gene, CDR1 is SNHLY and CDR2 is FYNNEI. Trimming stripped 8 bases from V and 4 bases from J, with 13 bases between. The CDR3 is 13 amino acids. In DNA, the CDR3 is TGTGCCAGCCAGACTAGGTTATCAGATACGCAGTATTTT. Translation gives CASQTRLSDTQYF.

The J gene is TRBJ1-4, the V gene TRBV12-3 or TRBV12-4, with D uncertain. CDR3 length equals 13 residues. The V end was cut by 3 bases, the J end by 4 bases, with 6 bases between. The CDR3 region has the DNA TGTGCCAGCAGTTTGCGTTATAATGAAAAACTGTTTTTT. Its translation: CASSLRYNEKLFF.

The CDR3 reads CASSPLNGGDNEQFF. CDR3 DNA: TGTGCCAGCAGCCCCCTGAACGGGGGGGACAATGAGCAGTTCTTC. The chain carries TRBV3-1 (or the pseudogene TRBV3-2) and TRBJ2-1; the match to TRBD2 covers 8 bases. Germline CDR1 is LGHDT and CDR2 is YNNKEL (reference sequence). V was clipped by 4 bases and J by 5 bases; unmatched bases: 7. The CDR3 is made up of 15 amino acids.

CDR3 coding DNA: TGTGCCAGCAGCTTAGCGTATGTGACTAATGAAAAACTGTTTTTT. Protein sequence: CASSLAYVTNEKLFF. The gene calls are TRBV7-9 and TRBJ1-4; D is uncertain. The germline V gene encodes CDR1 SEHNR and CDR2 FQNEAQ (reference sequence). The CDR3 length is 15 residues. The germline V and J ends were trimmed by 0 bases and 2 bases, with 7 bases remaining between them.

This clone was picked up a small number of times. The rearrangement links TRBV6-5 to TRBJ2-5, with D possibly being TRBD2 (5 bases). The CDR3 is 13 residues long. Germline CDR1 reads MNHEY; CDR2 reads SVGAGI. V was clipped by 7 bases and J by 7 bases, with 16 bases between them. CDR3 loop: CASTFTARGTQYF. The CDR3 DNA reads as TGTGCCAGCACCTTCACGGCACGGGGGACCCAGTACTTC.

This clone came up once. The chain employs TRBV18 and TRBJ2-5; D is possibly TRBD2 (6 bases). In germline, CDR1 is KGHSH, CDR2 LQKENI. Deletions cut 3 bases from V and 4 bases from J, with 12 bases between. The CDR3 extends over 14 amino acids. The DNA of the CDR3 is TGTGCCAGCTCACCCTCCGGAGGGAGAGAGACCCAGTACTTC. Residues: CASSPSGGRETQYF.

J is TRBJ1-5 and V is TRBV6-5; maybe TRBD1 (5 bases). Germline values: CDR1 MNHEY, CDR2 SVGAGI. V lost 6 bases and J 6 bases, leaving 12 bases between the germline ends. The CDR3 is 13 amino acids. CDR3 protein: CASRKGVTQPQHF. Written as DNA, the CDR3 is TGTGCCAGCAGGAAAGGGGTCACTCAGCCCCAGCATTTT.

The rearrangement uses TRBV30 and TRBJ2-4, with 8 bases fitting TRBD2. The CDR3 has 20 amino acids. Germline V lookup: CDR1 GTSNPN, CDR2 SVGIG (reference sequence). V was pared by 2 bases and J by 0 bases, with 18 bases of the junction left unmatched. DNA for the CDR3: TGTGCCTGGAGTACCACATCCGGGGGGGGCACTAGGTTAGCCAAAAACATTCAGTACTTC. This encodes CAWSTTSGGGTRLAKNIQYF.

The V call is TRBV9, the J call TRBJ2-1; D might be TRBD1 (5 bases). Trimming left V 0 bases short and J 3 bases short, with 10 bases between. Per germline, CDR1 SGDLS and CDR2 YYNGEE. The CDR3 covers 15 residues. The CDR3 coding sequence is TGTGCCAGCAGCGTAGCTCAGGGTAGCTACAATGAGCAGTTCTTC. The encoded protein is CASSVAQGSYNEQFF.

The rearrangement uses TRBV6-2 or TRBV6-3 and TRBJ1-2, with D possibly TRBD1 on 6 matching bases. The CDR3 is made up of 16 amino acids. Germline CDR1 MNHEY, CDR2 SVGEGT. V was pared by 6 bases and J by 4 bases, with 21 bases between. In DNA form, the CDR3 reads TGTGCCAGCAGCCTGGGACCATCGGGAGGGGGCTATGGCTACACCTTC. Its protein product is CASSLGPSGGGYGYTF.

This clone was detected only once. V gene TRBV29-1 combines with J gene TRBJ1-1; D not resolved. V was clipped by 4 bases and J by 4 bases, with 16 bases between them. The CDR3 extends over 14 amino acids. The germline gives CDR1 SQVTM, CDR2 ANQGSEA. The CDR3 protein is CSVGQSVGGTEAFF. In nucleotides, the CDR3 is TGCAGCGTTGGGCAGAGTGTAGGAGGCACTGAAGCTTTCTTT.

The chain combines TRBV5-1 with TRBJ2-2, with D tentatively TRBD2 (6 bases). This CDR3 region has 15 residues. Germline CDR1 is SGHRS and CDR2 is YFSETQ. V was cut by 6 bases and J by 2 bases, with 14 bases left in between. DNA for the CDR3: TGCGCCAGCACCCCGGGGACTGTCAACACCGGGGAGCTGTTTTTT. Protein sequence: CASTPGTVNTGELFF.

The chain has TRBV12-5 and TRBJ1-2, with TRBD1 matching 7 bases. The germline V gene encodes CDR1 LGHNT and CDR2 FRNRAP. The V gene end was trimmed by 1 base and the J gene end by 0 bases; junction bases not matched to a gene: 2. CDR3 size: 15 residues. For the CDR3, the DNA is TGTGCTAGTGGTTTGGGGACAGGTTCTAACTATGGCTACACCTTC. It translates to CASGLGTGSNYGYTF.

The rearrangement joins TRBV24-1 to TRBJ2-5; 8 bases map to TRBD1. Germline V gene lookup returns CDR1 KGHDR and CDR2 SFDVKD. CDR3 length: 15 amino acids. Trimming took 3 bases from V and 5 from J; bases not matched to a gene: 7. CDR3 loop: CATSDPGQGPETQYF. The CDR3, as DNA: TGTGCCACCAGTGATCCTGGACAGGGCCCGGAGACCCAGTACTTC.

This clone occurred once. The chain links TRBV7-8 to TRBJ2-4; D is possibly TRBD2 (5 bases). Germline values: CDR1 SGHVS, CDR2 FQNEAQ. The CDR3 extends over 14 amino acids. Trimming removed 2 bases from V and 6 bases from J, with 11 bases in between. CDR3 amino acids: CASSLSGSGNIQYF. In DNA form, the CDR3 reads TGTGCCAGCAGCTTAAGTGGGAGTGGAAACATTCAGTACTTC.

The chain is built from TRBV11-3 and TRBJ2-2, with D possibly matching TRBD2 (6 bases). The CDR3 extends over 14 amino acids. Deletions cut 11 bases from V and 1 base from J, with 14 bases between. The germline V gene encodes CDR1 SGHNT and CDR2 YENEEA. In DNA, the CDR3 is TGTGCCGAAAAACTAGCTAAGAACACCGGGGAGCTGTTTTTT. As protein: CAEKLAKNTGELFF.

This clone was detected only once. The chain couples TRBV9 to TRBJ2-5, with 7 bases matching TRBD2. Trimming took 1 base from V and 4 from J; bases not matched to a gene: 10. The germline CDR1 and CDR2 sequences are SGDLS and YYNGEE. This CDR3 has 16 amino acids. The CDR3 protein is CASSVPQGGPIETQYF. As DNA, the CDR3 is TGTGCCAGCAGCGTACCGCAGGGAGGGCCGATAGAGACCCAGTACTTC. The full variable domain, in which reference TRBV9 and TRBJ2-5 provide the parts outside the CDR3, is DSGVTQTPKHLITATGQRVTLRCSPRSGDLSVYWYQQSLDQGLQFLIQYYNGEERAKGNILERFSAQQFPDLHSELNLSSLELGDSALYFCASSVPQGGPIETQYFGPGTRLLVL.

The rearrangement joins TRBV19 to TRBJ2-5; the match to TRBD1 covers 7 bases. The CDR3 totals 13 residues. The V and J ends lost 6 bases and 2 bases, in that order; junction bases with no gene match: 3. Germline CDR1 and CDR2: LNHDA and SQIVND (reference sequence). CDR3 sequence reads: CASRSGQQETQYF. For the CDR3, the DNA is TGTGCCAGTAGGTCGGGACAGCAAGAGACCCAGTACTTC.

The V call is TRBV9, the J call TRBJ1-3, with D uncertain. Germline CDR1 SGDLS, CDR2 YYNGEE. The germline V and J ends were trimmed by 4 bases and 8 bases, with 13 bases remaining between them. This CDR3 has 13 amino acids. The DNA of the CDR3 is TGTGCCAGCAGCCCCGGTCAGGCAGACACCATATATTTT. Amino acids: CASSPGQADTIYF.